This is a list of T cell receptor beta chains from one sample in a study of CD8 T cells in Susac syndrome. A single record per CDR3 protein comes from TCRdb applying MiXCR to the immunoSEQ multiplex PCR reads. The sample has 190,000 or so distinct CDR3 sequences; 95% are singletons. Input material: CD4+ T cells from PBMCs. The receptors originated from a human donor with multiple sclerosis. CDR3s include the opening cysteine and the closing phenylalanine or tryptophan. The order of the fields is D gene, clone size, V gene, J gene, CDR3 protein, CDR3 DNA. D genes are given only for firm matches. Only some rows state a clone size, as once, few, many or a class for expanded clones.

d_call: TRBD2
clone_size: NA
v_call: TRBV11-2
j_call: TRBJ2-5
cdr3_aa: CASTPTSGGAETQYF
cdr3_nt: TGTGCCAGCACTCCCACTAGCGGGGGGGCGGAGACCCAGTACTTC

d_call: NA
clone_size: NA
v_call: TRBV30
j_call: TRBJ1-5
cdr3_aa: CAWSVLGVGQPQHF
cdr3_nt: TGTGCCTGGAGTGTACTAGGGGTTGGGCAGCCCCAGCATTTT

d_call: NA
clone_size: NA
v_call: TRBV5-4
j_call: TRBJ2-5
cdr3_aa: CASMRDNSKETQYF
cdr3_nt: TGTGCCAGCATGAGGGACAACTCAAAAGAGACCCAGTACTTC

d_call: NA
clone_size: few
v_call: TRBV20-1
j_call: TRBJ1-1
cdr3_aa: CSATRSLNTEAFF
cdr3_nt: TGCAGTGCTACCAGGAGCTTGAACACTGAAGCTTTCTTT

d_call: TRBD1
clone_size: NA
v_call: TRBV15
j_call: TRBJ1-1
cdr3_aa: CATSWDSRMNTEAFF
cdr3_nt: TGTGCCACCAGCTGGGACAGCAGAATGAACACTGAAGCTTTCTTT

d_call: NA
clone_size: NA
v_call: TRBV20-1
j_call: TRBJ2-1
cdr3_aa: CSARRRSQDNEQFF
cdr3_nt: TGCAGTGCTAGAAGGCGGTCCCAGGACAATGAGCAGTTCTTC

d_call: TRBD1
clone_size: NA
v_call: TRBV6-5
j_call: TRBJ1-2
cdr3_aa: CASSPDRGNGYGYTF
cdr3_nt: TGTGCCAGCAGCCCGGACAGGGGGAATGGCTATGGCTACACCTTC

d_call: TRBD2
clone_size: NA
v_call: TRBV9
j_call: TRBJ2-5
cdr3_aa: CASSVAPSGGALETQYF
cdr3_nt: TGTGCCAGCAGCGTAGCCCCTAGCGGGGGGGCCTTGGAGACCCAGTACTTC

d_call: TRBD1
clone_size: NA
v_call: TRBV2
j_call: TRBJ2-3
cdr3_aa: CASNGQGRTDTQYF
cdr3_nt: TGTGCCAGCAATGGACAGGGTAGGACAGATACGCAGTATTTT

d_call: TRBD2
clone_size: NA
v_call: TRBV9
j_call: TRBJ2-1
cdr3_aa: CASSVGPAGGSSYNEQFF
cdr3_nt: TGTGCCAGCAGCGTAGGCCCAGCGGGGGGGAGCTCCTACAATGAGCAGTTCTTC

d_call: NA
clone_size: NA
v_call: TRBV5-4
j_call: TRBJ1-2
cdr3_aa: CASSLRTLYGYTF
cdr3_nt: TGTGCCAGCAGCTTACGAACTCTCTATGGCTACACCTTC

d_call: NA
clone_size: few
v_call: TRBV27
j_call: TRBJ2-2
cdr3_aa: CASSLGNTGELFF
cdr3_nt: TGTGCCAGCAGTTTAGGGAACACCGGGGAGCTGTTTTTT

d_call: TRBD1
clone_size: NA
v_call: TRBV29-1
j_call: TRBJ1-1
cdr3_aa: CSVVTGGTEAFF
cdr3_nt: TGCAGCGTAGTTACAGGGGGCACTGAAGCTTTCTTT

d_call: NA
clone_size: NA
v_call: TRBV6-5
j_call: TRBJ1-2
cdr3_aa: CASSVGRPGHGYTF
cdr3_nt: TGTGCCAGCAGTGTCGGACGGCCCGGGCATGGCTACACCTTC

d_call: NA
clone_size: NA
v_call: TRBV12-3/TRBV12-4
j_call: TRBJ2-7
cdr3_aa: CASSFLGDDGEQYF
cdr3_nt: TGTGCCAGCAGTTTTCTAGGGGACGATGGCGAGCAGTACTTC

d_call: NA
clone_size: NA
v_call: TRBV30
j_call: TRBJ1-1
cdr3_aa: CAWVPVEGHTEAFF
cdr3_nt: TGTGCCTGGGTTCCGGTCGAAGGTCACACTGAAGCTTTCTTT

d_call: TRBD1
clone_size: NA
v_call: TRBV14
j_call: TRBJ1-5
cdr3_aa: CASTQGVEQPQHF
cdr3_nt: TGTGCCAGCACCCAGGGGGTCGAGCAGCCCCAGCATTTT

d_call: NA
clone_size: NA
v_call: TRBV2
j_call: TRBJ1-2
cdr3_aa: CASSTSGSYGYTF
cdr3_nt: TGTGCCAGCAGTACATCGGGGAGCTATGGCTACACCTTC

d_call: TRBD2
clone_size: NA
v_call: TRBV20-1
j_call: TRBJ2-1
cdr3_aa: CSARDTGGRTYNEQFF
cdr3_nt: TGCAGTGCTAGAGATACGGGCGGGAGGACCTACAATGAGCAGTTCTTC

d_call: NA
clone_size: NA
v_call: TRBV19
j_call: TRBJ1-2
cdr3_aa: CAAGQNYGYTF
cdr3_nt: TGTGCCGCTGGCCAGAACTATGGCTACACCTTC

d_call: NA
clone_size: NA
v_call: TRBV9
j_call: TRBJ1-3
cdr3_aa: CASSVRTGALSGNTIYF
cdr3_nt: TGTGCCAGCAGCGTCCGAACAGGCGCACTCTCTGGAAACACCATATATTTT

d_call: NA
clone_size: NA
v_call: TRBV25-1
j_call: TRBJ2-2
cdr3_aa: CASSQGMSGELFF
cdr3_nt: TGTGCCAGCTCACAGGGAATGTCCGGGGAGCTGTTTTTT

d_call: TRBD1
clone_size: NA
v_call: TRBV2
j_call: TRBJ2-7
cdr3_aa: CASKRDRGHGEQYF
cdr3_nt: TGTGCCAGCAAGCGGGACAGGGGGCATGGTGAGCAGTACTTC

d_call: NA
clone_size: NA
v_call: TRBV6-5
j_call: TRBJ1-1
cdr3_aa: CASSENRVNTEAFF
cdr3_nt: TGTGCCAGCAGTGAAAACAGGGTGAACACTGAAGCTTTCTTT

d_call: NA
clone_size: once
v_call: TRBV10-3
j_call: TRBJ2-3
cdr3_aa: CAISEFGGLTQYF
cdr3_nt: TGTGCCATCAGTGAGTTCGGGGGACTTACCCAGTATTTT

d_call: TRBD1
clone_size: NA
v_call: TRBV28
j_call: TRBJ2-7
cdr3_aa: CASLPGGPSYEQYF
cdr3_nt: TGTGCCAGCTTGCCAGGGGGACCATCCTACGAGCAGTACTTC

d_call: NA
clone_size: NA
v_call: TRBV30
j_call: TRBJ2-7
cdr3_aa: CAWSRGREQYF
cdr3_nt: TGTGCCTGGAGTCGTGGGCGGGAGCAGTACTTC

d_call: NA
clone_size: NA
v_call: TRBV30
j_call: TRBJ2-5
cdr3_aa: CAWSVGEETQYF
cdr3_nt: TGTGCCTGGAGTGTCGGCGAAGAGACCCAGTACTTC

d_call: NA
clone_size: NA
v_call: TRBV20-1
j_call: TRBJ1-1
cdr3_aa: CSARPPDGNTEAFF
cdr3_nt: TGCAGTGCCCGACCGCCCGATGGGAACACTGAAGCTTTCTTT

d_call: NA
clone_size: NA
v_call: TRBV4-1
j_call: TRBJ1-2
cdr3_aa: CASSSSISPNYGYTF
cdr3_nt: TGCGCCAGCAGCTCAAGTATCAGCCCAAACTATGGCTACACCTTC

d_call: TRBD1
clone_size: NA
v_call: TRBV6-5
j_call: TRBJ1-2
cdr3_aa: CASRSPGQVYGYTF
cdr3_nt: TGTGCCAGCAGATCACCCGGACAGGTATATGGCTACACCTTC

d_call: NA
clone_size: NA
v_call: TRBV27
j_call: TRBJ1-2
cdr3_aa: CASTLSAQLYGYTF
cdr3_nt: TGTGCCAGCACCCTTAGCGCACAGCTCTATGGCTACACCTTC

d_call: NA
clone_size: NA
v_call: TRBV25-1
j_call: TRBJ1-6
cdr3_aa: CASSEFSPDNSPLHF
cdr3_nt: TGTGCCAGCAGTGAATTCAGCCCAGATAATTCACCCCTCCACTTT

d_call: NA
clone_size: NA
v_call: TRBV14
j_call: TRBJ1-1
cdr3_aa: CASSQAGFNTEAFF
cdr3_nt: TGTGCCAGCAGCCAAGCAGGTTTCAACACTGAAGCTTTCTTT

d_call: NA
clone_size: once
v_call: TRBV7-9
j_call: TRBJ2-2
cdr3_aa: CASSLDWTGELFF
cdr3_nt: TGTGCCAGCAGCTTAGATTGGACCGGGGAGCTGTTTTTT

d_call: TRBD1
clone_size: NA
v_call: TRBV27
j_call: TRBJ1-1
cdr3_aa: CASSFPGQEKAFF
cdr3_nt: TGTGCCAGCAGCTTCCCTGGACAGGAAAAAGCTTTCTTT

d_call: TRBD1
clone_size: NA
v_call: TRBV25-1
j_call: TRBJ2-5
cdr3_aa: CATSTTGGPETQYF
cdr3_nt: TGTGCCACCTCTACCACAGGGGGACCAGAGACCCAGTACTTC

d_call: TRBD1
clone_size: NA
v_call: TRBV30
j_call: TRBJ2-7
cdr3_aa: CAWGDRNSYEQYF
cdr3_nt: TGTGCCTGGGGGGACAGGAACTCCTACGAGCAGTACTTC

d_call: NA
clone_size: once
v_call: TRBV2
j_call: TRBJ2-1
cdr3_aa: CASSNNEQFF
cdr3_nt: TGTGCCAGCAGCAACAATGAGCAGTTCTTC

d_call: NA
clone_size: NA
v_call: TRBV20-1
j_call: TRBJ2-3
cdr3_aa: CSASEGGAELEDTQYF
cdr3_nt: TGCAGTGCTAGCGAAGGGGGGGCAGAGTTGGAAGATACGCAGTATTTT

d_call: TRBD2
clone_size: NA
v_call: TRBV3-1
j_call: TRBJ2-1
cdr3_aa: CASASGGAKQFF
cdr3_nt: TGTGCCAGTGCGAGCGGGGGGGCTAAGCAGTTCTTC

d_call: NA
clone_size: NA
v_call: TRBV7-9
j_call: TRBJ1-1
cdr3_aa: CASGLQGGDTEAFF
cdr3_nt: TGTGCCAGCGGATTACAGGGTGGGGACACTGAAGCTTTCTTT

d_call: TRBD2
clone_size: NA
v_call: TRBV29-1
j_call: TRBJ2-5
cdr3_aa: CSSPGTSGGQETQYF
cdr3_nt: TGCAGCTCGCCCGGGACTAGCGGGGGGCAAGAGACCCAGTACTTC

d_call: NA
clone_size: NA
v_call: TRBV9
j_call: TRBJ1-5
cdr3_aa: CASSVAGNQPQHF
cdr3_nt: TGTGCCAGCAGCGTAGCGGGCAATCAGCCCCAGCATTTT

d_call: TRBD1
clone_size: NA
v_call: TRBV6-2/TRBV6-3
j_call: TRBJ1-1
cdr3_aa: CASSRTGAVNTEAFF
cdr3_nt: TGTGCCAGCAGCCGGACAGGGGCCGTGAACACTGAAGCTTTCTTT